This entry concerns a single TCR beta chain. The data were taken from a study of blood T cell repertoires in COVID-19. Study at large: Samples taken during acute and convalescent COVID-19 were collected in the United States, Italy and Spain. Sample material is recorded as cDNA or gDNA derived from T cells, B-cell-depleted T cells, or PBMCs.

In the original workflow: Estimated nucleated cell counts came from reference gene primer amplification. The repertoire was sequenced with immunoSEQ multiplex PCR; TCRdb's copy has only in-frame clones and lacks some. V, J and clone size derive from that table, while D and trimming were established from the DNA sequence. The sample has around 260,000 clones, approximately 89% seen once. Germline-derived CDR1 and CDR2 are SGHRS and YFSETQ. There are 15 residues in the CDR3. V was pared by 5 bases and J by 6 bases, with 20 bases between. Seattle participants joined during active infection and were tracked over time.

The clonotype was recovered from a woman aged 30 to 39 with COVID-19, enrolled during active disease. V usage is TRBV5-1 and J usage is TRBJ1-1; D may be TRBD1 (5 bases). Input material: peripheral blood. This CDR3 reads CASSSTVNPGSEAFF. CDR3 sequence (DNA): TGCGCCAGCAGTTCGACAGTGAACCCAGGCTCTGAAGCTTTCTTT.